A selection of T cell receptor beta chains follows, all from one sample in a study of T cells after yellow fever vaccination. TCRdb independently ran MiXCR on the 5' RACE reads; one entry per CDR3 protein. Here the sample spans 120,000 or so distinct CDR3 sequences, approximately 14% being singletons. The sequences come from CD8+ T cells sorted from PBMCs, collected 5 days after the yellow fever booster vaccination. Source of these receptors: a man younger than 35 who received the YFV17D yellow fever vaccine. CDR3s include the opening cysteine and the closing phenylalanine or tryptophan. A D gene is named only where the DNA matches it firmly. Rows may omit the clone size; those that give it use once, few, many or a size class.

j_gene | abundance | d_gene | v_gene | CDR3aa | CDR3nt
TRBJ2-1 | NA | TRBD2 | TRBV7-2 | CASSLPPSGVGVDEQFF | TGTGCCAGCAGCTTACCACCTAGCGGGGTAGGGGTAGATGAGCAGTTCTTC
TRBJ2-7 | few | NA | TRBV11-2 | CASSFRVAYEQYF | TGTGCCAGCAGCTTTCGGGTAGCCTACGAGCAGTACTTC
TRBJ2-1 | few | TRBD2 | TRBV4-3 | CASSQVAGGLYNEQFF | TGCGCCAGCAGCCAGGTAGCGGGGGGGCTGTACAATGAGCAGTTCTTC
TRBJ1-5 | few | TRBD1 | TRBV6-6 | CASSLQGAGNQPQHF | TGTGCCAGCAGTCTACAGGGGGCTGGCAATCAGCCCCAGCATTTT
TRBJ2-5 | many | NA | TRBV5-6 | CASSLGLWRGETQYF | TGTGCCAGCAGCTTGGGGCTTTGGAGGGGAGAGACCCAGTACTTC
TRBJ2-3 | few | NA | TRBV27 | CASSPSAPTSFATQYF | TGTGCCAGCAGTCCCTCCGCCCCGACTAGTTTCGCTACGCAGTATTTT
TRBJ2-2 | few | TRBD2 | TRBV12-3/TRBV12-4 | CASRLAGRLGPNTGELFF | TGTGCCAGCCGACTAGCGGGTCGCCTCGGCCCGAACACCGGGGAGCTGTTTTTT
TRBJ1-4 | few | TRBD1 | TRBV7-6 | CASSVRGPGEKLFF | TGTGCCAGCAGCGTCAGGGGGCCAGGGGAAAAACTGTTTTTT
TRBJ1-2 | few | NA | TRBV7-3 | CASSSEEWTDNYGYTF | TGTGCCAGCAGCTCCGAAGAATGGACAGACAACTATGGCTACACCTTC
TRBJ2-7 | NA | NA | TRBV7-9 | CASTPDQGFYEQYF | TGTGCCAGCACCCCAGATCAGGGATTCTACGAGCAGTACTTC
TRBJ2-1 | many | NA | TRBV7-9 | CASSLVIRDEQFF | TGTGCCAGCAGCTTAGTTATCAGGGATGAGCAGTTCTTC
TRBJ1-1 | NA | NA | TRBV28 | CATIKGKGGGVTEAFF | TGTGCCACCATTAAGGGGAAAGGGGGTGGGGTCACTGAAGCTTTCTTT
TRBJ1-6 | many | NA | TRBV25-1 | CASSEKDSYNSPLHF | TGTGCCAGCAGTGAAAAGGATTCCTATAATTCACCCCTCCACTTT
TRBJ2-1 | NA | NA | TRBV4-3 | CASSQDPGLNEQFF | TGCGCCAGCAGCCAAGACCCAGGACTAAATGAGCAGTTCTTC
TRBJ1-1 | few | TRBD1 | TRBV12-3/TRBV12-4 | CASSLPGGAEAFF | TGTGCCAGCAGTTTGCCAGGGGGCGCTGAGGCTTTCTTT
TRBJ2-2 | NA | NA | TRBV15 | CATSRGPVTGELFF | TGTGCCACCAGCAGAGGCCCGGTGACCGGGGAGCTGTTTTTT
TRBJ2-1 | NA | NA | TRBV4-3 | CASSQDTSFNEQFF | TGCGCCAGCAGCCAAGATACTAGCTTCAATGAGCAGTTCTTC
TRBJ2-5 | NA | TRBD1 | TRBV15 | CATSRTGTGIQETQYF | TGTGCCACCAGCAGGACCGGGACAGGGATTCAAGAGACCCAGTACTTC
TRBJ2-1 | many | NA | TRBV7-9 | CASSSRGGLGVNEQFF | TGTGCCAGCAGCTCGAGGGGGGGCCTCGGAGTTAATGAGCAGTTCTTC
TRBJ1-1 | few | NA | TRBV4-1 | CASSQGRGAGTEAFF | TGCGCCAGCAGCCAAGGACGGGGCGCGGGCACTGAAGCTTTCTTT
TRBJ1-2 | few | NA | TRBV9 | CASSAGPQLNYGYTF | TGTGCCAGCAGCGCGGGACCTCAATTGAACTATGGCTACACCTTC
TRBJ2-7 | NA | TRBD1 | TRBV7-9 | CASSPRRTGRGWEQYF | TGTGCCAGCAGCCCTCGACGGACAGGGCGGGGCTGGGAGCAGTACTTC
TRBJ2-2 | NA | TRBD1 | TRBV5-1 | CASSLAGGVTLDRGYAGELFF | TGCGCCAGCAGCTTGGCCGGAGGCGTCACCCTCGACAGGGGTTACGCCGGGGAGCTGTTTTTT
TRBJ2-7 | medium-sized | TRBD2 | TRBV7-2 | CASSYEGGGNYEQYF | TGTGCCAGCAGCTACGAGGGCGGGGGAAATTACGAGCAGTACTTC